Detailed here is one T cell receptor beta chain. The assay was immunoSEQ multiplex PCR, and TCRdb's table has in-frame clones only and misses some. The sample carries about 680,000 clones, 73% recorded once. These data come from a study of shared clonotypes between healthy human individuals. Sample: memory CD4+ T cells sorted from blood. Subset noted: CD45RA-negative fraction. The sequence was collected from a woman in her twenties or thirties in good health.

The CDR3 bases are TGTGCCAGCAGCCGCCGGGGGGTCACAGATACGCAGTATTTT. Its translation: CASSRRGVTDTQYF. The chain recombines TRBV5-6 with TRBJ2-3; 7 bases match TRBD2. The CDR3 length is 14 residues. V lost 4 bases and J lost 2; bases outside the gene matches: 4. Germline CDR1 and CDR2: SGHDT and YYEEEE.